This record concerns one T cell receptor (beta chain) sequence. It has no known antigen specificity. Per-nucleotide qualities are absent, and no much larger clonotype sits a single base away. This sample was taken from a study of cytomegalovirus exposure and HLA in healthy donors (dated by TCRdb to between 2016 and 2019). With respect to the entire study: In an earlier analysis of some 610 of the donors, approximately 260 Gb of sequence data and 90 million to 120 million unique TCR beta sequences from 150 million to 200 million T cells were reported. Of the roughly 400 genotyped donors, 81% fell in the genetic ancestry cluster associated with self-reported Caucasian donors. HLA typing covered class I and class II loci at four-digit resolution. A separate validation cohort of over a hundred different subjects was used in addition to the roughly 700-subject first cohort. In a later analysis, previously published TCR beta repertoires from 550 to 700 donors were re-analyzed and high-resolution HLA genotyping was added so that TCR occurrence patterns could be studied. Typing coverage differed by locus: A, B, C, DRB1 and DQB1 were typed in about 629-640 donors, DQA1 in roughly 510, DPA1 in 600 to 610, and DPB1 in about 450. The study aimed to test whether signatures of past pathogen exposure could be identified by cataloging public T cell receptors. Genome-wide SNP genotypes for about three fifths of the 666 donors were used in a later genetic analysis, which treated that subset as a discovery cohort. The study profiled the T cell repertoires of 550 to 700 subjects by immunosequencing and related them to cytomegalovirus serostatus. Four to six DR-DQ haplotypes were handled as single units for association and clustering, since linkage in the cohort was strong. An early release that covered 500 to 800 HLA-typed donors contained about 300 gigabases of sequencing data and approximately 85 million unique TCR sequences. The study combined high-throughput TCR immunosequencing, statistical association of individual TCRs with disease status, and machine learning to predict cytomegalovirus infection status. In the later analysis, no new phenotypic data were used to find candidate immune exposures; instead, reliance was placed on TCR beta sequences and their occurrence across donors. Donor age, sex, ethnicity and CMV serostatus were compiled alongside the repertoire data. In an earlier analysis of 500 to 650 of the donors, high-throughput TCR beta sequencing was used to judge whether each TCR beta V gene segment behaved as functional or pseudogenic. All discovery cohort repertoires had been generated using a single sequencing platform. Among about 410 genotyped donors of the cohort, an average of around 250,000 unique TCR beta nucleotide sequences was sequenced per donor, of which about 18% were non-productive. The study at large found these results: A later analysis found that most CMV-associated TCR beta chains appeared HLA-restricted, with HLA associations seemingly driven largely by CMV exposure. Some IMGT-functional V segments, including TRBV6-2 and TRBV6-3, could not be told apart with the 87-base-pair reads, so those segments were excluded. Several of the top co-occurrence clusters appeared to be linked to parvovirus B19, influenza, CMV and Epstein-Barr virus, according to a later analysis. Because HLA typing was missing for some donors at each locus, association tests included only the typed subset. The authors suggested that the approach could potentially be generalized to other disease states and immunological phenotypes. This cohort had only TCR beta chains sequenced, and the lack of alpha or paired-chain data limited which features could be detected. Correlated functional status among segregating V segments might be attributable to linkage disequilibrium, but an unknown experimental factor could not be ruled out. In a later analysis, HLA-associated TCR beta chains showed more clonal expansion and lower generation probabilities than non-associated chains that were equally common. Broadly in line with IMGT annotations, most TCR beta V segments showed up in productive rearrangements about 90% or about 30% of the time in an earlier analysis of roughly 590 of the donors. The sequencing pipeline was judged likely to have produced a cluster of highly shared sequence variants as a technical artifact. While some public TCRs were present in many individuals, most TCR sequences turned up only very rarely across donors. In vitro tests confirmed that a few of the cytomegalovirus-associated TCR beta chains recognize cytomegalovirus antigens. Roughly uniform sequencing depth across donors was assumed in presence/absence analyses, although this assumption may not hold. CMV serostatus was the only immune exposure information available for the cohort. In the study, around 150 TCR beta chains were listed as associated with cytomegalovirus. In a later analysis, the rate of TCR association differed among HLA loci, with DRB1 alleles having the most associated TCRs and HLA-C alleles having the fewest. In a later analysis, some 18,000 TCR beta sequences were associated with specific HLA alleles at a false discovery rate of 0.05. A further reported finding was that TCR beta sequences accurately predicted the HLA-A and HLA-B alleles for most subjects in the first cohort. Because counts were too low, some 17 rarely observed V segments, including chromosome 9 orphons, were left out of the earlier analysis of 500 to 650 of the donors. Cytomegalovirus status was reported to be diagnosed by the classifier with high specificity and sensitivity in both the original and validation cohorts. When HLA alleles, especially DR and DQ, strongly co-occurred, attributing TCR associations to individual alleles was difficult. A later genetic analysis associated a missense DCLRE1C variant with V-gene and J-gene trimming of TCR beta chains, and an independent cohort replicated the association. According to a later genetic analysis, donors in an Asian-associated ancestry cluster had fewer N-insertions in productive TCRs than the approximately 690-donor mean.

The cohort consisted of 666 healthy bone marrow donors. Cohort members were all nominally healthy when sampled, although unrecorded immune exposures were likely present. The donor was CMV seropositive and was included in the group of 270 or so seropositive cohort members. A peripheral blood sample was provided by each donor, and peripheral blood mononuclear cells were used for TCR beta sequencing. The Qiagen DNeasy Blood Extraction Kit was used to extract genomic DNA from the blood cell samples. The protocol used for the library was the immunoSEQ multiplex PCR assay. The multiplex PCR relied on a mix of 60 forward primers for TCR Vbeta segments and 13 reverse primers for TCR Jbeta segments. Amplification of the CDR3 region of rearranged TCR beta genes was performed with a multiplex PCR assay on genomic DNA. On the Illumina HiSeq System, the amplified TCR beta libraries were sequenced as 87-base-pair reads. The source study handled its data this way. A later analysis tallied around 82 million unique TCR beta chains across the 550 to 850 repertoires, and around 9.9 million of those chains were shared by two or more donors. Raw reads were error-corrected and collapsed into unique sequences by a nearest-neighbor algorithm in which closely related sequences were merged to remove PCR and sequencing errors. Alignment of CDR3 sequences to IMGT reference sequences was used to assign V, D and J gene segments. For a sequence to be retained, a match of at least six nucleotides to both a V gene segment and a J gene segment was required. Rearrangements were classified as productive when the CDR3 lacked stop codons and remained in frame with V and J, and all other rearrangements were classified as non-productive. Following IMGT convention, CDR3 was defined as the stretch from the second conserved V-encoded cysteine up to the conserved J-encoded phenylalanine. Sequences without an unambiguous match to a single V gene segment were excluded from the earlier analysis of 500 to 700 of the donors. In an earlier analysis of about 590 of the donors, a V segment was called functional when productive rearrangements were above 56.7%, and segregating when the standard deviation between donors exceeded 5%. A statistical classification framework was developed to diagnose cytomegalovirus status using the catalog of TCR beta chain sequences. V and J gene assignment, in a later analysis, came from comparing TCR nucleotide sequences with IMGT/GENE-DB human TR gene sequences. The TCRdist pipeline was used in a later analysis to assign CDR3 sequences and most-parsimonious VDJ recombination scenarios. A later analysis defined each TCR beta chain by its CDR3 amino acid sequence plus V-gene family, and excluded reads lacking a unique V-gene family. To address suspected cross-contamination and a sequencing artifact, a later analysis removed around 590 highly shared, low-generation-probability nucleotide sequences. A later analysis calculated a clonal expansion index for each public chain from normalized within-repertoire ranks of inferred template counts. A later analysis computed generation probabilities with a VDJ recombination model fitted to out-of-frame rearrangements, and checked the results against IGoR. A later analysis scored TCR-TCR, TCR-HLA and TCR-CMV co-occurrence with hypergeometric tests, applying a repertoire-size bias correction to TCR pairs. A later analysis estimated false discovery rates by permuting HLA or CMV assignments 20 times. In a later analysis, co-occurring TCRs were grouped using DBSCAN, and TCRdist sequence similarity was added for clustering within HLA-allele-positive subsets. Co-occurrence clustering excluded repertoires with fewer than 30,000 or more than 120,000 public chains, plus five with anomalous nucleotide sharing. TCRdb took over this immuneACCESS table, retaining in-frame rearrangements with V and J assigned. Such tables are incomplete; in checked studies, under half of the missing clones stem from an unresolved V gene, and the remainder is unexplained. D and trimming were read from the DNA, whereas the V and J calls and clone size are those reported in that table. This sample holds under 200,000 clones; about 76% were observed only once. The ten largest clones capture about 7.4% of the sample.

From cysteine to phenylalanine, the CDR3 is 15 amino acids long. Just CDR3 DNA is preserved here, 45 bases in frame from base 1. The CDR1 and CDR2 encoded by the germline V gene are SGHRS and YFSETQ. The V and J ends are trimmed by 0 bases and 4 bases, leaving 13 bases between them. Here the chain combines TRBV5-1 and TRBJ1-2; the D gene cannot be named for sure. The clonotype originates from a male donor in good health and CMV-seropositive. Material for sequencing was PBMCs. CDR3 sequence: CASSLEPGLLYGYTF. The nucleotide sequence reads as follows: TGCGCCAGCAGCTTGGAACCAGGCCTACTCTATGGCTACACCTTC.